This T cell receptor beta chain appears in the sequencing data of a study of T cell changes during pregnancy in multiple sclerosis. The CDR3 is 14 amino acids. Germline values: CDR1 SGDLS, CDR2 YYNGEE. The V and J ends lost 0 bases and 4 bases respectively, with 8 bases between them. Clones were read by immunoSEQ multiplex PCR, and TCRdb kept only the in-frame ones, dropping some. Altogether 35,000 to 45,000 clones are present, around nine tenths being singletons, with the ten largest covering around 3.9%. The TCR originated in a female donor with multiple sclerosis, enrolled in a pregnancy study. The source material was CD8+ T cells from peripheral blood mononuclear cells, sampled in the first trimester of pregnancy. The chain couples TRBV9 to TRBJ1-3; D is undetermined. The CDR3 protein is CASSVGADGNTIYF. Written as DNA, the CDR3 is TGTGCCAGCAGCGTAGGGGCAGACGGAAACACCATATATTTT.